Listed here are 27 T cell receptor beta chains from one sample, sequenced in a study of T cells after yellow fever vaccination. One entry per CDR3 protein, called by TCRdb with MiXCR from the 5' RACE reads. The table lists some 240,000 distinct CDR3 sequences, about 5% of them singletons, with under 3.5% in the top ten. Sample: CD4+ T cells sorted from PBMCs, taken on the day of the yellow fever booster vaccination. The receptor source for this set is a man aged 18-30 years who received the YFV17D yellow fever vaccine.

The rearrangement joins TRBV7-2 to TRBJ2-6; the D is unclear. CDR3 length equals 14 residues. Between the trimmed V and J ends, which lost 4 bases and 0 bases, there was a span of 4 bases. Germline CDR1 and CDR2: SGHTA and FQGNSA. Written as DNA, the CDR3 is TGTGCCAGCAGCTACAACTCTGGGGCCAACGTCCTGACTTTC. This translates into CASSYNSGANVLTF.

This clonotype was detected many times. V gene TRBV10-1 combines with J gene TRBJ2-2; 7 nucleotides agree with TRBD1. Germline CDR1 and CDR2: WNHNN and SYGVQD (reference sequence). CDR3 length equals 17 residues. Trimming at V came to 4 bases and at J to 1 base, leaving 9 bases not matched to a gene. The DNA for the CDR3 is TGCGCCAGCAGTGCATTCCTGGACAGGCGGAACACCGGGGAGCTGTTTTTT. It yields the protein CASSAFLDRRNTGELFF.

This clonotype appeared a few times. The chain carries TRBV4-2 and TRBJ2-1; 9 nucleotides match TRBD2. Germline-derived CDR1 and CDR2 are LGHNA and YNFKEQ. The CDR3 totals 16 residues. V dropped 0 bases and J dropped 8; count of bases not matched to a gene: 8. CDR3 sequence: CASSQESAGGPHEQFF. DNA for the CDR3: TGTGCCAGCAGCCAAGAAAGCGCGGGGGGGCCTCATGAGCAGTTCTTC.

In its sample, this clonotype was seen many times. Here the CDR3 DNA reads TGTGCCAGCAGTTTATCATCCGGGGGCGATGAGCAGTTCTTC. It yields the protein CASSLSSGGDEQFF. The chain couples TRBV12-3 or TRBV12-4 to TRBJ2-1; either TRBD1 or TRBD2 may fit D (6 bases each). Between the trimmed V and J ends, which lost 2 bases and 8 bases, there was a span of 13 bases. CDR3 length: 14 amino acids.

This rearrangement joins TRBV5-1 to TRBJ2-7; D ambiguous. V was trimmed by 0 bases and J by 2 bases, leaving 12 bases between them. Germline V lookup: CDR1 SGHRS, CDR2 YFSETQ. The CDR3 runs 15 residues. CDR3 sequence (DNA): TGCGCCAGCAGCTTGGCCTCTACAAACCCCTACGAGCAGTACTTC. This translates into CASSLASTNPYEQYF.

The genes are TRBV20-1 and TRBJ2-1; 7 nucleotides align to TRBD2. The V gene end was trimmed by 6 bases and the J gene end by 6 bases; junction bases not matched to a gene: 11. Germline V lookup: CDR1 DFQATT, CDR2 SNEGSKA (reference sequence). This CDR3 has 14 amino acids. This CDR3 is CSAGGRGGFNEQFF. DNA for the CDR3: TGCAGTGCAGGTGGGAGGGGAGGTTTCAATGAGCAGTTCTTC.

This clonotype occurred a few times. The V call is TRBV7-2, the J call TRBJ2-1, with D hard to call. Germline loops: CDR1 SGHTA, CDR2 FQGNSA. V gave up 3 bases and J gave up 0 bases, with 9 bases separating them. The CDR3 contains 15 residues. CDR3 amino acids: CASSFQESSYNEQFF. CDR3 nucleotide sequence: TGTGCCAGCAGCTTCCAGGAGAGCTCCTACAATGAGCAGTTCTTC.

CDR3 nucleotide sequence: TGCAGCGTTGCTGTGGGGGGAAGCACAGATACGCAGTATTTT. Its translation: CSVAVGGSTDTQYF. This chain joins TRBV29-1 and TRBJ2-3; D may be TRBD2 (6 bases). The germline V gene has CDR1 SQVTM and CDR2 ANQGSEA. Between the trimmed V and J ends, which lost 4 bases and 0 bases, there was a span of 11 bases. The CDR3 contains 14 residues.

This sequence joins TRBV7-2 and TRBJ1-3; D unclear. The CDR3 loop spans 13 amino acids. V was trimmed by 5 bases and J by 0 bases, leaving 5 bases between them. From germline, CDR1 is SGHTA and CDR2 FQGNSA. This CDR3 is CASSRTSGNTIYF. The CDR3 coding sequence is TGTGCCAGCAGCCGTACCTCTGGAAACACCATATATTTT.

This clonotype was detected only a few times. The genes are TRBV7-6 and TRBJ1-4; 9 bases are shared with TRBD1. CDR1 is SGHVS and CDR2 is FNYEAQ in the germline V gene. The trim removed 5 bases at V and 8 bases at J, leaving 6 bases unmatched. CDR3 size: 14 residues. In DNA, the CDR3 is TGTGCCAGCAGCCGACAGGGGGATAGCGAAAAACTGTTTTTT. It encodes CASSRQGDSEKLFF.

The genes are TRBV7-2 and TRBJ2-1, with D perhaps given as TRBD1 or TRBD2 (5 bases each). The CDR3 covers 16 residues. V dropped 1 base and J dropped 0 bases, with 10 bases sitting between them. CDR1 is SGHTA and CDR2 is FQGNSA in the germline V gene. This chain's CDR3 is CASSLVGDPSYNEQFF. For the CDR3, the DNA is TGTGCCAGCAGCTTAGTCGGGGACCCCTCCTACAATGAGCAGTTCTTC. Full variable domain (missing parts from reference TRBV7-2 and TRBJ2-1): GAGVSQSPSNKVTEKGKDVELRCDPISGHTALYWYRQSLGQGLEFLIYFQGNSAPDKSGLPSDRFSAERTGGSVSTLTIQRTQQEDSAVYLCASSLVGDPSYNEQFFGPGTRLTVL.

This clonotype has a count of ten or more. CDR3 bases: TGTGCCAGCAGCCCTGATCAGGGGACCTACGAGCAGTACTTC. Residues: CASSPDQGTYEQYF. The V gene is TRBV7-3, the J gene TRBJ2-7, with D possibly matching TRBD1 (6 bases). The length of the CDR3 is 14 residues. The germline V gene has CDR1 SGHTA and CDR2 FQGTGA. V lost 5 bases and J lost 2, with 13 bases in between.

This chain joins TRBV20-1 and TRBJ2-7; D uncertain. Germline CDR1 reads DFQATT; CDR2 reads SNEGSKA (reference sequence). With 0 bases removed from V and 3 bases from J, the gap between germline ends came to 9 bases. The CDR3 has 13 residues. The CDR3 loop is CSAREPVIYEQYF. In DNA, the CDR3 is TGCAGTGCTAGAGAACCAGTTATCTACGAGCAGTACTTC.

The table lists this clonotype with many counts. This chain uses TRBV5-1 with TRBJ2-7, with 8 bases lining up with TRBD1. This CDR3 region has 15 residues. V gave up 4 bases and J gave up 1 base; unmatched junction bases: 7. Germline V CDR1 and CDR2: SGHRS, YFSETQ. CDR3 sequence: CASSPRQGTSYEQYF. The CDR3 DNA reads as TGCGCCAGCAGCCCCCGACAGGGGACTTCCTACGAGCAGTACTTC.

The J gene is TRBJ2-5, the V gene TRBV7-8; tentative D call: TRBD1 (5 bases). Trimming removed 1 base at V and 2 bases at J, with 11 bases between. The CDR3 is 15 amino acids. Germline loops: CDR1 SGHVS, CDR2 FQNEAQ. The CDR3 sequence: CASSLGAGWQETQYF. CDR3 sequence (DNA): TGTGCCAGCAGCTTAGGTGCAGGGTGGCAAGAGACCCAGTACTTC.

The J gene is TRBJ1-5, the V gene TRBV6-2 or TRBV6-3; D is possibly TRBD1 (5 bases). The CDR3 runs 16 residues. Germline values: CDR1 MNHEY, CDR2 SVGEGT. Trimming took off 2 bases at V and 3 bases at J, with 14 bases between the two ends. DNA for the CDR3: TGTGCCAGCAGTTACGGGGCAGGGAGATACAATCAGCCCCAGCATTTT. It translates to CASSYGAGRYNQPQHF.

The rearrangement links TRBV12-3 or TRBV12-4 to TRBJ1-1, with D tentatively TRBD1 (6 bases). The CDR3 spans 16 residues. With 5 bases removed from V and 0 bases from J, the gap between germline ends came to 16 bases. This CDR3 is CASSTTGSRMNTEAFF. As DNA, the CDR3 is TGTGCCAGCAGTACCACAGGGTCCCGAATGAACACTGAAGCTTTCTTT.

This clonotype was seen only a few times. The J gene is TRBJ2-6, the V gene TRBV13, with 10 bases matching TRBD1. The CDR3 runs to 18 residues. Germline V CDR1 and CDR2: PRHDT, FYEKMQ (reference sequence). The junction had 5 bases not matched to a gene; V was cut back by 3 bases and J by 0 bases. CDR3 amino acids: CASSFWTGGNSGANVLTF. CDR3 DNA: TGTGCCAGCAGCTTTTGGACAGGGGGAAACTCTGGGGCCAACGTCCTGACTTTC.

The gene calls are TRBV24-1 and TRBJ2-5; TRBD1 aligns across 11 bases. Unmatched junction bases numbered 3, after V lost 0 bases and J lost 7 bases. Germline CDR1 and CDR2: KGHDR and SFDVKD. The CDR3 sequence is 15 residues long. The CDR3 reads CATSDLPGQGGTQYF. CDR3 DNA sequence: TGTGCCACCAGTGATTTGCCGGGACAGGGGGGGACCCAGTACTTC.

This chain connects TRBV6-2 or TRBV6-3 to TRBJ1-1, with D perhaps matching TRBD1 (6 bases). Germline CDR1 and CDR2: MNHEY and SVGEGT. The CDR3 length is 12 residues. The V gene lost 1 base and the J gene lost 10 bases, with 10 bases spanning the gap. As DNA, the CDR3 is TGTGCCAGCAGTTACTTCAGGGGTCGAGCTTTCTTT. Translation gives CASSYFRGRAFF.

There are a few counts of this clonotype. This chain links TRBV10-3 with TRBJ1-5; tentatively, D is TRBD1 (6 bases). This CDR3 region has 14 residues. V was cut by 5 bases and J by 5 bases, with 13 bases left in between. Germline-derived CDR1 and CDR2 are ENHRY and SYGVKD. CDR3 region: CAISNRAGDQPQHF. Here the CDR3 DNA reads TGTGCCATCAGTAACAGGGCGGGGGATCAGCCCCAGCATTTT.

There are a few counts of this clonotype. This chain connects TRBV20-1 to TRBJ2-1, with a tentative D call TRBD2 (6 bases). V lost 5 bases and J 2 bases, leaving 16 bases between the germline ends. Germline CDR1 is DFQATT and CDR2 is SNEGSKA (reference sequence). The CDR3 is 15 amino acids. CDR3 sequence: CSAPNRLVPYNEQFF. CDR3 nucleotides: TGCAGTGCTCCGAACAGACTAGTCCCCTACAATGAGCAGTTCTTC.

In this sample, this clonotype turned up many times. The chain carries TRBV5-1 and TRBJ1-1, with TRBD1 matching over 9 bases. This CDR3 has 15 amino acids. Per germline, CDR1 SGHRS and CDR2 YFSETQ. The J segment lost 1 base and the V segment lost 0 bases, leaving 1 base of the junction unmatched. The CDR3 reads CASSLGTGANTEAFF. CDR3 in DNA: TGCGCCAGCAGCTTGGGGACAGGGGCGAACACTGAAGCTTTCTTT.

This sequence joins TRBV6-5 and TRBJ1-2; no clear D gene. The CDR3 sequence is 14 residues long. V lost 2 bases and J lost 0, with 7 bases in between. Germline V gene sequence: CDR1 MNHEY, CDR2 SVGAGI. The CDR3 sequence: CASSYRGANYGYTF. The CDR3, as DNA: TGTGCCAGCAGTTACCGAGGTGCTAACTATGGCTACACCTTC.

This clonotype has more than one count but fewer than ten. This chain connects TRBV6-5 to TRBJ1-2, with 12 bases identical to TRBD1. J gave up 8 bases and V 2 bases, and 6 bases lay outside the gene matches. CDR3 length: 15 amino acids. Per the germline V gene, CDR1 is MNHEY and CDR2 is SVGAGI. CDR3 residues: CASSYDSGQGAGYTF. CDR3 DNA: TGTGCCAGCAGTTACGATTCGGGACAGGGGGCAGGCTACACCTTC.

This clonotype was seen many times. V gene TRBV7-9 combines with J gene TRBJ2-1, with 7 bases matching TRBD2. CDR3 size: 17 residues. CDR1 SEHNR and CDR2 FQNEAQ come from the germline V gene (reference sequence). Germline trimming cut 1 base from V and 0 bases from J; bases unmatched to any gene: 6. Written as DNA, the CDR3 is TGTGCCAGCAGCTTAGTAGGGCGGGGGAGCTCCTACAATGAGCAGTTCTTC. This codes for CASSLVGRGSSYNEQFF.

This clonotype was seen many times. Compared with germline, one end of the junction differs, possibly owing to a read error. The CDR3 loop reads CASSLAGAYGYTF. The CDR3 DNA reads as TGTGCCAGCAGCCTAGCAGGGGCCTATGGCTACACCTTC. The gene calls are TRBV7-2 and TRBJ1-2; tentatively, D is TRBD1 (6 bases). Germline-derived CDR1 and CDR2 are SGHTA and FQGNSA. CDR3 length: 13 residues.